This TCR beta chain was profiled in a study of blood T cell repertoires in COVID-19. Overall study context: Both acute and convalescent COVID-19 samples were obtained from the United States, Italy and Spain.

Original analysis: Quantification of nucleated cells was approximated via reference gene primer amplification. Libraries were prepared by immunoSEQ multiplex PCR; TCRdb keeps only in-frame clonotypes and omits some of them. That table furnishes V, J and clone size, whereas the DNA furnished D and trimming. The sample has 100,000 to 150,000 clones, about 83% seen once. CDR1 is KGHSY, CDR2 FQNENV, per germline. There are 16 residues in the CDR3. Deletions cut 4 bases from V and 0 bases from J, with 14 bases between. Sample: peripheral blood. The receptor comes from a man aged 65-85 years with acute or convalescent COVID-19. The chain is built from TRBV16 and TRBJ2-3; D perhaps matches TRBD1 (5 bases). The CDR3 loop is CASSPTDRLSTDTQYF. The DNA for the CDR3 is TGTGCCAGCAGCCCGACTGACAGACTCAGCACAGATACGCAGTATTTT. The variable domain in full, completed from reference TRBV16 and TRBJ2-3, reads GEEVAQTPKHLVRGEGQKAKLYCAPIKGHSYVFWYQQVLKNEFKFLISFQNENVFDETGMPKERFSAKCLPNSPCSLEIQATKLEDSAVYFCASSPTDRLSTDTQYFGPGTRLTVL.